Listed below are T cell receptor beta chains from one sample, sequenced in a study of T cells in Graves' hyperthyroidism and ophthalmopathy. MiXCR, run by TCRdb on the multiplex PCR reads, gives a single entry per CDR3 protein. This table holds 350,000 or so distinct CDR3 sequences, around 18% found once. The sequenced sample was blood. The source of these receptors is a woman aged 35 to 49 with Graves' ophthalmopathy. Both conserved end residues are trimmed from each CDR3. Each record gives: V gene, J gene, clone size, CDR3 protein. Size is stated for part of the rows, as once, few or many counts, or as a class when the clone is expanded.

v_gene: TRBV20-1
j_gene: TRBJ2-7
abundance: many
CDR3aa: SARDLEVGGYEQY

v_gene: TRBV28
j_gene: TRBJ1-5
abundance: many
CDR3aa: ASSQLGPQH

v_gene: TRBV5-1
j_gene: TRBJ1-1
abundance: many
CDR3aa: ASSLIFGTEAF

v_gene: TRBV19
j_gene: TRBJ1-1
abundance: many
CDR3aa: ASKTPGLNTEAF

v_gene: TRBV19
j_gene: TRBJ2-5
abundance: many
CDR3aa: ASSILPDSGSQETQY

v_gene: TRBV28
j_gene: TRBJ1-6
abundance: many
CDR3aa: ASITGSSPLH

v_gene: TRBV6-1
j_gene: TRBJ2-7
abundance: -
CDR3aa: ASTSTGRAWEQY

v_gene: TRBV6-2/TRBV6-3
j_gene: -
abundance: -
CDR3aa: ASSYRVTGDREQF

v_gene: TRBV28
j_gene: TRBJ1-2
abundance: many
CDR3aa: ASSGHENYGYT

v_gene: TRBV29-1
j_gene: TRBJ2-7
abundance: many
CDR3aa: SVVLREEYEQY

v_gene: TRBV7-2
j_gene: TRBJ1-5
abundance: -
CDR3aa: ASSLASPGATQPQP

v_gene: TRBV14
j_gene: TRBJ1-1
abundance: many
CDR3aa: ASSHPDRKPEAF

v_gene: TRBV29-1
j_gene: TRBJ1-1
abundance: many
CDR3aa: SVEDLGQGEAF

v_gene: TRBV6-5
j_gene: TRBJ1-3
abundance: many
CDR3aa: ASNSFSGNTIY

v_gene: TRBV19
j_gene: TRBJ1-1
abundance: -
CDR3aa: ASSIYGGAEGTEAF

v_gene: TRBV6-2/TRBV6-3
j_gene: TRBJ1-2
abundance: many
CDR3aa: ASRRTAEIDYT

v_gene: TRBV12-3/TRBV12-4
j_gene: TRBJ2-7
abundance: many
CDR3aa: ASSPPGRYEQY

v_gene: TRBV6-5
j_gene: TRBJ2-7
abundance: few
CDR3aa: ASSYTTRAGNEQY

v_gene: TRBV19
j_gene: TRBJ1-2
abundance: -
CDR3aa: ASSIRQYYGYT

v_gene: TRBV25-1
j_gene: TRBJ2-7
abundance: many
CDR3aa: ASSEDAYYEQY

v_gene: TRBV7-2
j_gene: TRBJ1-1
abundance: many
CDR3aa: ASRSTGRGTEAF

v_gene: TRBV12-3/TRBV12-4
j_gene: TRBJ1-1
abundance: many
CDR3aa: ASSLAGRALTEAF

v_gene: TRBV12-3/TRBV12-4
j_gene: TRBJ2-5
abundance: -
CDR3aa: ASSSPADRGGETQY

v_gene: TRBV24-1
j_gene: TRBJ2-5
abundance: -
CDR3aa: ATSDFSTGDRETQY

v_gene: TRBV11-2
j_gene: TRBJ2-7
abundance: many
CDR3aa: ASSLVGGPYEQY

v_gene: TRBV12-3/TRBV12-4
j_gene: TRBJ1-1
abundance: many
CDR3aa: ASKVVGLGEEAF

v_gene: TRBV12-3/TRBV12-4
j_gene: TRBJ2-2
abundance: many
CDR3aa: ASTGARGYTGELF

v_gene: TRBV27
j_gene: TRBJ1-2
abundance: many
CDR3aa: ASRVSEAYGYT

v_gene: TRBV29-1
j_gene: TRBJ1-1
abundance: many
CDR3aa: SGRDRERIEAF

v_gene: TRBV28
j_gene: TRBJ2-2
abundance: -
CDR3aa: ASGKVTGELF

v_gene: TRBV12-3/TRBV12-4
j_gene: TRBJ1-1
abundance: -
CDR3aa: ASSLFSPPAF

v_gene: TRBV7-2
j_gene: TRBJ1-1
abundance: many
CDR3aa: ASSLGDRGEAF

v_gene: TRBV20-1
j_gene: TRBJ2-2
abundance: few
CDR3aa: SARGIWVGQQNTGELF

v_gene: TRBV12-3/TRBV12-4
j_gene: TRBJ2-7
abundance: many
CDR3aa: ASSGTGKVDEQY

v_gene: TRBV5-1
j_gene: TRBJ2-7
abundance: many
CDR3aa: ASSLGQSSREQY

v_gene: TRBV12-3/TRBV12-4
j_gene: TRBJ2-7
abundance: many
CDR3aa: ASSLVTSGPLYEQY

v_gene: TRBV11-3
j_gene: TRBJ1-1
abundance: many
CDR3aa: ASSPGAVNTEAF

v_gene: TRBV30
j_gene: TRBJ2-5
abundance: -
CDR3aa: AWRVGQEETQY

v_gene: TRBV20-1
j_gene: TRBJ1-1
abundance: many
CDR3aa: SVLTGERVNTEAF

v_gene: TRBV20-1
j_gene: TRBJ2-7
abundance: few
CDR3aa: SAGDPAGISYEQY

v_gene: TRBV13
j_gene: TRBJ2-7
abundance: many
CDR3aa: ASSSGDLSHEQY

v_gene: TRBV7-2
j_gene: TRBJ2-2
abundance: many
CDR3aa: ASSNPTGNTGELF

v_gene: TRBV6-5
j_gene: TRBJ2-5
abundance: many
CDR3aa: ASSYSQGTKETQY

v_gene: TRBV25-1
j_gene: TRBJ2-6
abundance: many
CDR3aa: ASSPGGANVLT

v_gene: TRBV2
j_gene: TRBJ2-5
abundance: many
CDR3aa: ASRLSSASTQETQY

v_gene: TRBV11-1
j_gene: TRBJ1-1
abundance: many
CDR3aa: ASSPIPRGMNTEAF

v_gene: TRBV30
j_gene: TRBJ2-7
abundance: many
CDR3aa: AWRDVDHEQY

v_gene: TRBV15
j_gene: TRBJ2-7
abundance: many
CDR3aa: ATSRDGERYEQY

v_gene: TRBV20-1
j_gene: TRBJ1-1
abundance: many
CDR3aa: SALYAGRAF

v_gene: TRBV12-3/TRBV12-4
j_gene: TRBJ1-2
abundance: many
CDR3aa: ACSYSRGGYT

v_gene: TRBV6-1
j_gene: TRBJ1-2
abundance: -
CDR3aa: ASDTGRVDYGYT

v_gene: TRBV6-2/TRBV6-3
j_gene: TRBJ2-6
abundance: many
CDR3aa: ASSAWRRSGANVLT

v_gene: TRBV28
j_gene: TRBJ1-2
abundance: few
CDR3aa: ASSRDRLGYGYT

v_gene: TRBV6-1
j_gene: TRBJ1-2
abundance: many
CDR3aa: ASSGRDSDYGYT

v_gene: TRBV11-2
j_gene: TRBJ1-2
abundance: many
CDR3aa: ASSLGGTNADGYT